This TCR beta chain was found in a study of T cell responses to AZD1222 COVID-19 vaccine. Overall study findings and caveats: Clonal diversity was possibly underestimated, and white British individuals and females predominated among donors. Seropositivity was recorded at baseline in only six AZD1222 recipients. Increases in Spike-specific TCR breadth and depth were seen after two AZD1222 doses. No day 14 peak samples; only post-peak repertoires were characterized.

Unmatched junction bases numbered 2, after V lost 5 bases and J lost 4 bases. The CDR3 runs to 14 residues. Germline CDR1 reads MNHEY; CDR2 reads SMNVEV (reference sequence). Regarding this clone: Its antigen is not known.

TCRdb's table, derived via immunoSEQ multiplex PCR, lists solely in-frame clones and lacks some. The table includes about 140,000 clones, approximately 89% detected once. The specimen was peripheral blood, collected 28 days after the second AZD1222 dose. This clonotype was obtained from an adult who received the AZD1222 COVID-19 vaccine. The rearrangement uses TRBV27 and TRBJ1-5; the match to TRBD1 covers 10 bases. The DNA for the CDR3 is TGTGCCAGCAGTAGGACAGGGGGGAATCAGCCCCAGCATTTT. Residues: CASSRTGGNQPQHF.